The table lists the clone carrying this TCR beta chain with a count of one. Assignments of participants to cohorts depended upon their own reported clinical history. This sample was taken from a study of blood T cell repertoires in COVID-19. Study information: Some COVID-19 samples were acute and others convalescent; all came from the United States, Italy and Spain. Nucleic acid was either cDNA or gDNA, and it came from T cells, B-cell-depleted T cells, or PBMCs.

Authors' processing steps: Cell counts per sample came from amplifying reference gene primers. The data were produced by immunoSEQ multiplex PCR, yet TCRdb's version contains in-frame clones alone and is incomplete. That table gives V, J and clone size, and the DNA gave D and trimming. The table records 230,000 or so clones, around 84% of them present only once. V was cut by 4 bases and J by 7 bases, with 20 bases left in between. The CDR3 is 16 amino acids. CDR1 is MNHNS, CDR2 SASEGT, per germline. V and J are TRBV6-1 and TRBJ1-5; D is possibly TRBD1 (5 bases). The sequence was collected from a woman in her 50s who had been exposed to COVID-19. Sample: PBMCs or T cells enriched from blood (not recorded which). CDR3 nucleotides: TGTGCCAGCAGTGTGGGGTCGTTCGGGACTAGGCAGCCCCAGCATTTT. This codes for CASSVGSFGTRQPQHF.